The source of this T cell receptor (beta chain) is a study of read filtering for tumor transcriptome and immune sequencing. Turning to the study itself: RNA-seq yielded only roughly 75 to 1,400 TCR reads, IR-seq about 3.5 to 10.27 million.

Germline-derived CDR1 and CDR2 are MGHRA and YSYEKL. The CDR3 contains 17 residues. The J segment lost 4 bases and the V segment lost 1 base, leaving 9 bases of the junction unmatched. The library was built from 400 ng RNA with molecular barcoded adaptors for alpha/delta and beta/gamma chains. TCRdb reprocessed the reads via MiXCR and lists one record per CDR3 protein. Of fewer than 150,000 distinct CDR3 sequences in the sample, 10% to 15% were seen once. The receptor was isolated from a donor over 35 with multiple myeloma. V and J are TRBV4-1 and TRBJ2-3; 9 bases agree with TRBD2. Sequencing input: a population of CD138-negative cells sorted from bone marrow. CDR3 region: CASSQVRASGTPDTQYF. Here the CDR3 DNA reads TGCGCCAGCAGCCAAGTACGGGCTAGCGGGACCCCAGATACGCAGTATTTT.